This TCR beta chain was documented in a study of T cell responses to AZD1222 COVID-19 vaccine (dated by TCRdb to the early 2020s). Turning to the overall study: TCR sequencing was performed for over 230 trial participants, of whom 200 to 210 were given two doses of AZD1222 and approximately 25 were given two doses of MenACWY control vaccine. Trial participants were enrolled into age subgroups of 18-55, 56-69 and 70-plus years, which contained about 150, 27 and 61 TCR-sequenced participants, respectively.

The CDR3 holds 16 amino acids from the cysteine to the phenylalanine. The CDR3 DNA has 48 bases and is translated from base 1. V was cut back by 0 bases and J by 1 base, leaving a gap of 10 bases between them. Looking up the germline V gene yields CDR1 SGDLS and CDR2 YYNGEE. Here is what the overall study found, with its caveats: The whole spike protein was spanned by vaccine-associated CD4 TCRs, and dominant responses were seen in regions 160-218 and 743-854. Reportedly, close to half of the unique spike-specific TCRs recognized epitopes lying outside the regions that are mutated in the B.1.351 and B.1.1.7 variants. Conclusions about previously exposed vaccinees are limited, since just six AZD1222 recipients were seropositive for SARS-CoV-2 at baseline. Participants were mostly white British and included more females than males, and it was suggested by the authors that clonal diversity may have been underestimated. In the small 56-69-year group, the increase in depth fell short of significance, most likely because of low power. Because no samples from the day 14 peak response were available, repertoires could be characterized only after the peak T cell response. After two AZD1222 doses, spike-specific TCR breadth and depth were significantly higher than at day 0 and than in MenACWY recipients.

The time point label corresponds to: about 28 days (+/-7) after the second vaccine dose. AZD1222 recipients whose second dose came at about 4 weeks and those whose second dose came at about 12 weeks were combined into one group, since spike-specific TCR depth and breadth did not differ between the two schedules. Vaccinee samples were obtained from the UK trials COV001 and COV002, which included a single-blind randomized controlled phase 2/3 trial of AZD1222 (ChAdOx1 nCoV-19) in healthy adults. For TCRbeta chain sequencing, PBMC samples from trial participants were taken at day 0 and at day 28 after the second dose. About this clone itself: Its antigen is currently not known. The record has no base qualities; no much larger clone is one base away.

The CDR3 regions of human TCRbeta chains were analyzed by immunosequencing. Per the authors' processing: Repertoire TCRs were checked for matches against a reference library of SARS-CoV-2-specific TCRs that had been generated using the MIRA antigen-specificity platform. Breadth was defined as the fraction of unique TCRs that were SARS-CoV-2-associated, and depth was defined as the fraction of total T cells that were SARS-CoV-2-associated. Using the MIRA data, every spike-specific TCR was mapped to the spike region that the TCR reacted to and assigned to either a CD4 or a CD8 class. Log10-transformed breadth and depth values were compared by one-way ANOVA with Sidak's multiple comparisons tests. Entries here come from immuneACCESS through TCRdb and include only in-frame sequences with V and J called. Some clones fail to appear in such tables; in the studies checked, an unresolved V gene covers under half of the shortfall, and the cause of the remainder is unknown. V, J and clone size derive from that table, while D and trimming were established from the DNA sequence. The sample data list around 26,000 clones, and just over 85% of these were observed just once. Clones ranked in the top ten supply around 2.7% of the sample.

This sample comprised peripheral blood, obtained 28 days after the second AZD1222 dose. The sequence links TRBV9 to TRBJ2-2, and perhaps TRBD2 as D gene, on 6 matching bases. The receptor was isolated from an adult who received the AZD1222 COVID-19 vaccine. The CDR3 reads CASSVGASENTGELFF. The DNA sequence follows: TGTGCCAGCAGCGTAGGGGCTAGCGAGAACACCGGGGAGCTGTTTTTT. This CDR3, with the reference TRBV9 and TRBJ2-2 proteins standing in past its ends, gives the full variable domain DSGVTQTPKHLITATGQRVTLRCSPRSGDLSVYWYQQSLDQGLQFLIQYYNGEERAKGNILERFSAQQFPDLHSELNLSSLELGDSALYFCASSVGASENTGELFFGEGSRLTVL.